This T cell receptor (beta chain) was identified in a study of T cell repertoires in cytomegalovirus infection. Looking at the study overall: Carrying CMV and the relevant HLA type showed in public TCR beta signatures.

TCRdb reprocessed the reads with MiXCR, giving one entry per CDR3 protein. This table holds about 470,000 distinct CDR3 sequences, under 55% found once. Comments on this clonotype: Its antigen is not known.

Findings of the study overall: Predominance within the ex vivo response was attributable to HLA-C-restricted CMV-specific TCR beta clonotypes. Using cumulative public TCR beta family frequency, the authors identified those who carried CMV together with the relevant HLA.

This specimen was cultured PBMCs, taken from culture after CMV antigen stimulation. The receptor was isolated from a human donor in good health (CMV status not recorded). Some clones in this sample may be carry-over from other donors' samples.

CDR3 nucleotides: TGTGCCAGCAGCTTAGGGACTCCGGGACTAGCGGGGAGAGAGACCCAGTACTTC. Its translation: CASSLGTPGLAGRETQYF. The rearrangement uses TRBV7-2 and TRBJ2-5, with 13 bases identical to TRBD2. The CDR3 is 18 residues long. The germline CDR1 and CDR2 sequences are SGHTA and FQGNSA. J was trimmed by 4 bases and V by 1 base; bases with no gene match: 9.